The next 9 T cell receptor beta chains were all read from a single sample in a study of cytomegalovirus exposure and HLA in healthy donors. The study ran its PCR with 60 Vbeta and 13 Jbeta primers. The table came from immunoSEQ multiplex PCR; TCRdb's copy has only in-frame clones and leaves some out. The sample has 150,000 to 180,000 clones, 70% to 80% seen once. Sequenced: PBMCs. These receptors were collected from a man in his thirties or forties in good health and CMV-seropositive.

This CDR3 reads CASSEGLANYGYTF. DNA of the CDR3: TGTGCCAGCAGTGAAGGACTAGCTAACTATGGCTACACCTTC. The chain combines TRBV6-1 with TRBJ1-2; D not resolved. The CDR3 is 14 amino acids. Germline V gene sequence: CDR1 MNHNS, CDR2 SASEGT. V was shortened by 1 base and J by 0 bases, with 6 bases between the two germline ends.

The V call is TRBV5-1, the J call TRBJ2-3; 14 bases match TRBD2. Germline V CDR1 and CDR2: SGHRS, YFSETQ. V trimming: 4 bases; J trimming: 3 bases; junction bases outside the gene matches: 13. This CDR3 comprises 19 residues. The CDR3 DNA reads as TGCGCCAGCAGCGCGGGCCCGGGACTAGCGGGAGTAAGGACAGATACGCAGTATTTT. Translation gives CASSAGPGLAGVRTDTQYF.

This chain joins TRBV18 and TRBJ2-7; 9 bases are shared with TRBD2. V dropped 1 base and J dropped 5; count of bases not matched to a gene: 3. The CDR3 consists of 14 residues. Germline lookup yields CDR1 KGHSH and CDR2 LQKENI. This CDR3 is CASSPLAGVNEQYF. Written as DNA, the CDR3 is TGTGCCAGCTCACCACTAGCGGGAGTCAACGAGCAGTACTTC.

The rearrangement links TRBV19 to TRBJ1-2; 11 bases line up with TRBD1. From germline, CDR1 is LNHDA and CDR2 SQIVND (reference sequence). The V and J ends lost 7 bases and 7 bases, in that order; junction bases with no gene match: 8. The CDR3 has 14 amino acids. The CDR3 protein is CASTSDRGHFGYTF. The CDR3 bases are TGTGCCAGTACCTCGGACAGGGGGCATTTTGGCTACACCTTC.

The chain employs TRBV7-9 and TRBJ2-2, with TRBD1 matching 10 bases. V dropped 3 bases and J dropped 3; count of bases not matched to a gene: 7. CDR1 and CDR2 from the germline V gene are SEHNR and FQNEAQ (reference sequence). The CDR3 has 17 amino acids. As DNA, the CDR3 is TGTGCCAGCAGCTTGGAGTGGGACAGGGGATACACCGGGGAGCTGTTTTTT. Amino acid sequence: CASSLEWDRGYTGELFF. Based on the CDR3 plus reference TRBV7-9 and TRBJ2-2, the full variable domain is DTGVSQNPRHKITKRGQNVTFRCDPISEHNRLYWYRQTLGQGPEFLTYFQNEAQLEKSRLLSDRFSAERPKGSFSTLEIQRTEQGDSAMYLCASSLEWDRGYTGELFFGEGSRLTVL.

The chain couples TRBV5-1 to TRBJ1-2, with unresolved D. Germline V gives CDR1 SGHRS, CDR2 YFSETQ. V lost 4 bases and J 8 bases, leaving 12 bases between the germline ends. This CDR3 has 12 residues. Here the CDR3 reads CASSVGLRGYTF. CDR3 nucleotides: TGCGCCAGCAGCGTTGGGTTGCGGGGCTACACCTTC. The full variable domain, rest sourced from reference TRBV5-1 and TRBJ1-2, is KAGVTQTPRYLIKTRGQQVTLSCSPISGHRSVSWYQQTPGQGLQFLFEYFSETQRNKGNFPGRFSGRQFSNSRSEMNVSTLELGDSALYLCASSVGLRGYTFGSGTRLTVV.

This chain links TRBV6-5 with TRBJ2-1; D perhaps matches TRBD2 (5 bases). The V gene lost 4 bases and the J gene lost 7 bases, with 20 bases spanning the gap. Germline V gene data show CDR1 as MNHEY and CDR2 as SVGAGI. The CDR3 spans 16 residues. CDR3 sequence (DNA): TGTGCCAGCAGTTCTTGGTTGGTAGCGATGGGGAATGAGCAGTTCTTC. Its translation: CASSSWLVAMGNEQFF.

V and J are TRBV4-2 and TRBJ2-7; D is possibly TRBD1 (6 bases). The ends were cut back, 3 bases at V and 0 bases at J, with 12 bases in the middle. Germline V gene sequence: CDR1 LGHNA, CDR2 YNFKEQ. CDR3 length: 15 amino acids. CDR3 region: CASSQNRDSSYEQYF. Written as DNA, the CDR3 is TGTGCCAGCAGCCAGAACAGGGATAGCTCCTACGAGCAGTACTTC.

The chain is built from TRBV11-2 and TRBJ2-5; D is undetermined. Germline V gene lookup returns CDR1 SGHAT and CDR2 FQNNGV. Trimming stripped 5 bases from V and 1 base from J, with 5 bases between. The CDR3 is made up of 12 amino acids. The CDR3 reads CASSPFQETQYF. The CDR3 nucleotides are TGTGCCAGCAGCCCGTTCCAAGAGACCCAGTACTTC. Based on the CDR3 plus reference TRBV11-2 and TRBJ2-5, the full variable domain is EAGVAQSPRYKIIEKRQSVAFWCNPISGHATLYWYQQILGQGPKLLIQFQNNGVVDDSQLPKDRFSAERLKGVDSTLKIQPAKLEDSAVYLCASSPFQETQYFGPGTRLLVL.